The rows below give T cell receptor beta chains drawn from one sample of a study of T cell changes during pregnancy in multiple sclerosis. Sequenced by immunoSEQ multiplex PCR; TCRdb stores in-frame clones only, minus some. The table lists about 70,000 clones, roughly 92% of them singletons, with around 2.2% in the top ten. The material was peripheral blood, obtained in the second trimester of pregnancy. The receptors were gathered from a female donor in good health, enrolled as a control in a pregnancy study. CDR3s include the opening cysteine and the closing phenylalanine or tryptophan. The D gene is left open where the match is weak.

J	V	D	CDR3	DNA
TRBJ1-1	TRBV29-1	-	CSVEVLENTEAFF	TGCAGCGTTGAAGTATTAGAGAACACTGAAGCTTTCTTT
TRBJ1-1	TRBV30	-	CAWGNEQGLF	TGTGCCTGGGGGAACGAACAGGGCCTCTTT
TRBJ2-7	TRBV7-9	-	CASLDAGVEYEQYF	TGTGCCAGCTTGGATGCGGGCGTAGAGTACGAGCAGTACTTC
TRBJ1-3	TRBV29-1	-	CSVEDSSGNTIYF	TGCAGCGTCGAGGACAGCTCTGGAAACACCATATATTTT
TRBJ1-2	TRBV14	TRBD1	CASRRKWDSLKGGYTF	TGTGCCAGCAGAAGAAAATGGGACAGCCTAAAAGGTGGCTACACCTTC
TRBJ2-4	TRBV21-1	-	CASSASDRDKNIQYF	TGTGCCAGCAGCGCTTCGGACAGGGACAAAAACATTCAGTACTTC
TRBJ2-3	TRBV7-9	-	CASSLEGETDTQYF	TGTGCCAGCAGCTTAGAAGGGGAAACAGATACGCAGTATTTT
TRBJ1-2	TRBV13	-	CASSLVSQGYGYTF	TGTGCCAGCAGCTTAGTAAGTCAGGGCTATGGCTACACCTTC
TRBJ2-5	TRBV7-2	-	CASIPSPGGTQYF	TGTGCCAGCATACCGTCCCCCGGCGGGACCCAGTACTTC
TRBJ1-2	TRBV9	-	CASSVRETYGYTF	TGTGCCAGCAGCGTACGGGAGACCTATGGCTACACCTTC
TRBJ2-2	TRBV18	-	CASSPYRETGELFF	TGTGCCAGCTCACCGTACAGGGAAACCGGGGAGCTGTTTTTT
TRBJ1-1	TRBV4-1	-	CASSQERRQDLRTEAFF	TGCGCCAGCAGCCAAGAACGTAGACAGGATTTAAGGACTGAAGCTTTCTTT
TRBJ1-3	TRBV7-9	TRBD1	CASSPGQGLGNTIYF	TGTGCCAGCAGCCCGGGACAGGGATTGGGAAACACCATATATTTT
TRBJ1-2	TRBV19	TRBD1	CASTTRTGVGYTF	TGTGCCAGTACCACCCGGACAGGGGTAGGCTACACCTTC
TRBJ1-5	TRBV18	-	CASSFSREEPQHF	TGTGCCAGCTCTTTCTCCAGGGAAGAGCCCCAGCATTTT
TRBJ2-7	TRBV28	TRBD1	CASRRGQGASHEQYF	TGTGCCAGCAGACGGGGACAGGGGGCGAGTCACGAGCAGTACTTC
TRBJ1-1	TRBV6-5	-	CASKLGPVLNTEAFF	TGTGCCAGCAAATTGGGGCCAGTATTGAACACTGAAGCTTTCTTT
TRBJ2-2	TRBV19	-	CASSIVGHQNTGELFF	TGTGCCAGTAGTATAGTGGGGCACCAGAACACCGGGGAGCTGTTTTTT
TRBJ2-5	TRBV5-1	TRBD2	CASSYGLAGGMETQYF	TGCGCCAGCAGCTACGGACTAGCGGGGGGGATGGAGACCCAGTACTTC
TRBJ2-7	TRBV27	-	CASSQGYEQYF	TGTGCCAGCAGCCAGGGCTACGAGCAGTACTTC
TRBJ1-1	TRBV7-3	-	CASSLTPGMNTEAFF	TGTGCCAGCAGCTTAACGCCGGGGATGAACACTGAAGCTTTCTTT
TRBJ2-2	TRBV6-5	TRBD1	CASSRTGPTGELFF	TGTGCCAGCAGCCGGACAGGGCCCACCGGGGAGCTGTTTTTT
TRBJ1-2	TRBV5-1	TRBD1	CASSWDPTGTGYTF	TGCGCCAGCAGCTGGGATCCGACAGGGACAGGCTACACCTTC
TRBJ1-1	TRBV5-6	TRBD1	CASSFWDRLNTEAFF	TGTGCCAGCAGTTTTTGGGACAGGCTGAACACTGAAGCTTTCTTT
TRBJ2-5	TRBV6-5	TRBD2	CASSPGGSQETQYF	TGTGCCAGCAGCCCGGGGGGGAGCCAAGAGACCCAGTACTTC
TRBJ1-2	TRBV5-5	-	CASSLSGGYTF	TGTGCCAGCAGCTTGAGCGGTGGCTACACCTTC
TRBJ2-3	TRBV10-3	-	CAISAADTQYF	TGTGCCATCAGTGCGGCAGATACGCAGTATTTT
TRBJ2-1	TRBV29-1	TRBD1	CSVVEQGNEQFF	TGCAGCGTTGTGGAACAGGGGAATGAGCAGTTCTTC